This T cell receptor (beta chain) was profiled in a study of T-cell memory formation after mild COVID-19. About this clonotype: The antigen remains unidentified.

The study's findings and limits: Contracting CD4+ clones were located mainly in CM and EM, and CD8+ clones in EMRA. That cross-reactive memory joined was suggested by some responding clones appearing in pre-infection memory. Whether day 37 second-wave clones are SARS-CoV-2-specific was not confirmed.

V shed 7 bases and J shed 5 bases, with 14 bases lying between them. Germline CDR1 and CDR2: MNHEY and SVGEGT. This CDR3 region has 14 residues. TCR alpha and TCR beta cDNA libraries carrying sample barcodes and UMIs were produced by 5'RACE using constant-segment primers. MiXCR, applied by TCRdb to the 5' RACE reads, yields one record per CDR3 protein. The data contain roughly 200,000 distinct CDR3 sequences, about a fifth of them singletons. The origin of this receptor is an adult woman who had mild COVID-19 (a few samples of this study predate the infection). Cell type and time point are not known. The specimen was PBMCs or a T cell subset sorted from them (not recorded which). This chain links TRBV6-2 or TRBV6-3 with TRBJ2-2, with D uncertain. This chain's CDR3 is CASTDRYTTGELFF. The DNA for the CDR3 is TGTGCCAGCACCGACCGGTATACGACCGGGGAGCTGTTTTTT.